The clone carrying this T cell receptor (beta chain) was detected only once. The assay was immunoSEQ multiplex PCR, and TCRdb's table has in-frame clones only and misses some. The sample holds about 430,000 clones; approximately 92% are singletons and the top ten take 12%. These data come from a study of Ad26.COV2.S vaccination and SARS-CoV-2 variants. Trimming removed 4 bases from V and 0 bases from J; junction bases left unmatched: 17. CDR1 is SGHNT and CDR2 is YYREEE in the germline V gene (reference sequence). The CDR3 is made up of 20 amino acids. Treatment reported: about 20 received Ad26.COV2.S at low or high dose, single or two shots; 5 received placebo; per-sample allocation not given. Sampling occurred on day 63 after the first vaccine or placebo injection.

This TCR was recovered from a person between 18 and 60 years old who received the Ad26.COV2.S COVID-19 vaccine or a placebo. The rearrangement uses TRBV5-4 and TRBJ2-1, with 9 bases lining up with TRBD1. The material sequenced was peripheral blood, taken in a trial of Ad26.COV2.S vaccine versus placebo. CDR3 sequence reads: CASSGAYPGQGASSYNEQFF. The CDR3 DNA reads TGTGCCAGCAGCGGAGCTTATCCGGGACAGGGAGCCAGCTCCTACAATGAGCAGTTCTTC.